This T cell receptor beta chain is drawn from a study of pediatric ulcerative colitis. The CDR3 runs to 12 residues. Germline V gene sequence: CDR1 LNHDA, CDR2 SQIVND (reference sequence). Trimming took 7 bases from V and 5 from J, leaving 11 bases between them. The survey-level immunoSEQ assay was used. Measured with immunoSEQ multiplex PCR; TCRdb has only the in-frame clones, and not every one. The table shows more than 40,000 clones, with about 78% occurring only once. This clone came up once. Antigen unknown. Whole-study findings and limits: Two patients' blood samples yielded substantially fewer templates. Acute severe colitis showed lower rectal diversity from clonal expansions.

Rectal tissue came from one to two pinch biopsies taken at colonoscopy. The sequencing input was gut tissue. The TCR sequence derives from a girl between 10 and 17 years old with moderate ulcerative colitis. The chain is built from TRBV19 and TRBJ1-1; D remains ambiguous. The CDR3 here is CASKVMGTEAFF. CDR3 nucleotide sequence: TGTGCCAGTAAGGTCATGGGGACTGAAGCTTTCTTT.